This TCR beta chain was profiled in a study of cytomegalovirus exposure and HLA in healthy donors. This clone was seen once. Within the sample, other DNA sequences also encode this same CDR3. It was with 60 Vbeta and 13 Jbeta primers that the PCR ran. Sequencing was performed with immunoSEQ multiplex PCR; in TCRdb, only in-frame clones are kept and a portion is missing. The sample has 100,000 to 150,000 clones, about four fifths seen once. Germline loops: CDR1 SGHDT, CDR2 YYEEEE. CDR3 length: 13 residues. Trimming stripped 7 bases from V and 0 bases from J, with 10 bases between. The sequencing sample was made of PBMCs. The TCR sequence derives from a woman aged 40 to 50 in good health and CMV-seropositive. The chain is built from TRBV5-6 and TRBJ1-1, with D uncertain. CDR3 nucleotides: TGTGCCAGCTCACCCTCGGTGAACACTGAAGCTTTCTTT. Amino acids: CASSPSVNTEAFF.